The 8 T cell receptor beta chains below all came from one sample that was sequenced in a study of cytomegalovirus exposure and HLA in healthy donors. The PCR employed 60 Vbeta primers together with 13 Jbeta primers. Profiling relied on immunoSEQ multiplex PCR, and the TCRdb table lists in-frame clones only, not all of them. The repertoire holds roughly 110,000 clones, with less than 80% as singletons. Specimen: PBMCs. The receptors derive from a man aged 60 to 69 in good health and CMV-seronegative.

Only a few counts were recorded for this clone. The chain couples TRBV5-1 to TRBJ1-1, with D unclear. The germline V gene has CDR1 SGHRS and CDR2 YFSETQ. Trimming removed 4 bases at V and 1 base at J, with 14 bases between. The CDR3 runs to 15 residues. CDR3 protein: CASSTQSPENTEAFF. The CDR3 bases are TGCGCCAGCAGCACTCAATCGCCCGAGAACACTGAAGCTTTCTTT.

This clone was detected only a few times. V usage is TRBV7-9 and J usage is TRBJ1-2, with 7 bases fitting TRBD1. V lost 7 bases and J lost 7; bases outside the gene matches: 15. The CDR3 has 15 amino acids. Germline assignment: CDR1 SEHNR and CDR2 FQNEAQ (reference sequence). This chain's CDR3 is CASTSRQGELRGYTF. CDR3 bases: TGTGCCAGCACCTCAAGACAGGGAGAATTGCGTGGCTACACCTTC.

The chain joins TRBV5-1 to TRBJ2-1; D perhaps matches TRBD1 (5 bases). This CDR3 is built from 13 residues. The V gene's germline CDR1 is SGHRS and CDR2 YFSETQ. V was trimmed by 4 bases and J by 5 bases, leaving 10 bases between them. CDR3 DNA sequence: TGCGCCAGCAGCCTGGACATTAACAATGAGCAGTTCTTC. Its translation: CASSLDINNEQFF.

V usage is TRBV19 and J usage is TRBJ2-2; 7 nucleotides align to TRBD2. CDR3 length: 16 residues. Unmatched junction bases numbered 9, after V lost 8 bases and J lost 0 bases. Germline V gives CDR1 LNHDA, CDR2 SQIVND (reference sequence). CDR3 region: CASATLGGTNTGELFF. CDR3 DNA sequence: TGTGCCAGTGCCACCCTCGGGGGGACGAACACCGGGGAGCTGTTTTTT.

In this sample, this clone turned up a few times. The genes are TRBV7-3 and TRBJ2-5; 9 bases agree with TRBD1. J was trimmed by 6 bases and V by 4 bases; bases with no gene match: 3. Germline V gene data show CDR1 as SGHTA and CDR2 as FQGTGA. The CDR3 has 13 residues. This chain's CDR3 is CASSSGTGKTQYF. In nucleotides, the CDR3 is TGTGCCAGCAGCTCCGGGACAGGGAAGACCCAGTACTTC.

This clone showed up just once. The rearrangement links TRBV4-3 to TRBJ1-2; D may be TRBD1 (6 bases). Germline V CDR1 and CDR2: LGHNA, YSLEER. Trimming stripped 0 bases from V and 5 bases from J, with 22 bases between. The CDR3 has 18 amino acids. The CDR3 coding sequence is TGCGCCAGCAGCCAAGATCCCGTCGTCCGAGACAGGCCTTATGGCTACACCTTC. Its protein product is CASSQDPVVRDRPYGYTF.

The chain employs TRBV28 and TRBJ1-6, with no clear D. Deletions cut 7 bases from V and 2 bases from J, with 6 bases between. Germline V lookup: CDR1 MDHEN, CDR2 SYDVKM. This CDR3 is built from 13 residues. For the CDR3, the DNA is TGTGCCAGCACCGTCCCCTATAATTCACCCCTCCACTTT. The encoded protein is CASTVPYNSPLHF.

The chain combines TRBV4-2 with TRBJ2-5; 15 bases map to TRBD2. The CDR3 contains 17 residues. The V segment lost 4 bases and the J segment 5 bases; nucleotides outside the gene matches: 8. Per the germline V gene, CDR1 is LGHNA and CDR2 is YNFKEQ. In DNA, the CDR3 is TGTGCCAGCAGCCCGTGGACTAGCGGGGGGGCAGGGGAGACCCAGTACTTC. Protein sequence: CASSPWTSGGAGETQYF.